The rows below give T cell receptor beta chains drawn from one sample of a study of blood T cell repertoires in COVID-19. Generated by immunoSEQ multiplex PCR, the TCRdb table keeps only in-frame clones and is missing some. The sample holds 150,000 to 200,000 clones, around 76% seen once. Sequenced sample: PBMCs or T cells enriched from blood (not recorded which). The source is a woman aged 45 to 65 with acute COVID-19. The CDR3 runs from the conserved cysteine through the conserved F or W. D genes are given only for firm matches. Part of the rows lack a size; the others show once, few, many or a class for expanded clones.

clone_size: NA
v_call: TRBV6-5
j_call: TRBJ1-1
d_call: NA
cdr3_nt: TGTGCCAGCAGTTACAAGAGGGACACTGAAGCTTTCTTT
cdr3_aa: CASSYKRDTEAFF

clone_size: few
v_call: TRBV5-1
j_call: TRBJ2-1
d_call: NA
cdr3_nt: TGCGCCAGCAGCTTGGAGCCGTCTAATGAGCAGTTCTTC
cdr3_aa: CASSLEPSNEQFF

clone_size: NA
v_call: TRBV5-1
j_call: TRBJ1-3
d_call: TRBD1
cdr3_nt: TGCGCCAGCAGCTTAACCCCGACAGGGAATGGAAACACCATATATTTT
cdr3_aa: CASSLTPTGNGNTIYF

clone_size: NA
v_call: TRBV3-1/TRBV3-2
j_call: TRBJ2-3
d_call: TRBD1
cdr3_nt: TGTGCCAGCAGCCAAATCCCTCAGGGGGTACTGGATACGCAGTATTTT
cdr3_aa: CASSQIPQGVLDTQYF

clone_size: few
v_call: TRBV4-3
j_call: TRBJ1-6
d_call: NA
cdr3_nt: TGCGCCAGCAGCCAAGATCATGGTACCGGCAGGCTAAATTCACCCCTCCACTTT
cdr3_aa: CASSQDHGTGRLNSPLHF

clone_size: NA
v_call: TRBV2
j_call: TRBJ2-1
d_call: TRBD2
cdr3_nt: TGTGCCAGCAGGGACTATGGCGCGGGGGGTAACAATGAGCAGTTCTTC
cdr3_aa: CASRDYGAGGNNEQFF

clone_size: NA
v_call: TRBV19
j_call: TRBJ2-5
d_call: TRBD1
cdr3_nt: TGTGCCAGTAGCCTTCACACAGGGGGCTCTATTGAGACCCAGTACTTC
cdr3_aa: CASSLHTGGSIETQYF

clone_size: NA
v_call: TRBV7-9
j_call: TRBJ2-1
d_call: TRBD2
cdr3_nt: TGTGCCAGCAGCTTGAACGGGGGGGTCGGAGAGCAGTTCTTC
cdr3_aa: CASSLNGGVGEQFF

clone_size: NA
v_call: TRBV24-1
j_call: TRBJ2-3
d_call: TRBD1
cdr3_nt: TGTGCCACCAGTGATTGGGGGACAGGGCGCGTATGGACAGATACGCAGTATTTT
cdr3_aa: CATSDWGTGRVWTDTQYF

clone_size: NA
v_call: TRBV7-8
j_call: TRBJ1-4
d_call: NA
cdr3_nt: TGTGCCAGCAGCTTAGCGGCGGTAGTTAATGAAAAACTGTTTTTT
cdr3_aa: CASSLAAVVNEKLFF

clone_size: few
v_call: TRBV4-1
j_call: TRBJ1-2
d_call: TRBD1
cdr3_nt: TGCGCCAGCAGCCCATTCGACGGGACAGGGAACCAGGGCTACACCTTC
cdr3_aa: CASSPFDGTGNQGYTF

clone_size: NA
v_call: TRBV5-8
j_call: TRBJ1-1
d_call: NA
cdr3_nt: TGTGCCAGCAGCAGGAGAGCGGGGGGGTTTGCTGAAGCTTTCTTT
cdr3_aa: CASSRRAGGFAEAFF

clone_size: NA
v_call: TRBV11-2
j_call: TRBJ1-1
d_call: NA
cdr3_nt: TGTGCCAGCAGACCAGCATGGCGGGGGGCCGACACTGAAGCTTTCTTT
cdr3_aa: CASRPAWRGADTEAFF

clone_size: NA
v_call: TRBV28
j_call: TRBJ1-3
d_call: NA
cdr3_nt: TGTGCCAGCAGTTTACCAGGGGCCAGCTCTGGAAACACCATATATTTT
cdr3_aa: CASSLPGASSGNTIYF

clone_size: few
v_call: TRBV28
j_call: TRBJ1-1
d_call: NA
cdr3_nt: TGTGCCACCCTCCCCGGGGGAGCTGAAGCTTTCTTT
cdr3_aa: CATLPGGAEAFF

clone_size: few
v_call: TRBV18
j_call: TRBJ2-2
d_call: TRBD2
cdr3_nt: TGTGCCAGCTCACCAGCGGGGGGGTCGTCCGGGGAGCTGTTTTTT
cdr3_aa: CASSPAGGSSGELFF

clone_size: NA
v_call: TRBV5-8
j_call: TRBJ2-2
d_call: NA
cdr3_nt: TGTGCCAGCAGCTCCTTCAGGCCGAACACCGGGGAGCTGTTTTTT
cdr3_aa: CASSSFRPNTGELFF

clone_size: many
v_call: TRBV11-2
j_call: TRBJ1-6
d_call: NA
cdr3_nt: TGTGCCAGCAGCCTCGAGAGCTCCTATAATTCACCCCTCCACTTT
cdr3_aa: CASSLESSYNSPLHF

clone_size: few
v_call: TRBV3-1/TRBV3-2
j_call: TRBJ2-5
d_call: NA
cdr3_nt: TGTGCCAGCAGCCAAGTGGGGGCTCAAGAGACCCAGTACTTC
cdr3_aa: CASSQVGAQETQYF

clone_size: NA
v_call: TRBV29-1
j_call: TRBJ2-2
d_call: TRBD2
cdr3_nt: TGCAGCGCACGGACTAGCGGGGGGGCCACCGGGGAGCTGTTTTTT
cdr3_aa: CSARTSGGATGELFF

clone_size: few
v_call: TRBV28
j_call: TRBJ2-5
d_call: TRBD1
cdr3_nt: TGTGCCAGCAGTAATGGACAGGGGGGACCCCAGTACTTC
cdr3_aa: CASSNGQGGPQYF

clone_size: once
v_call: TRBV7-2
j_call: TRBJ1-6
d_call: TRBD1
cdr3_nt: TGTGCCAGCAGCCCAGGCTTGGGACAGGGATTTTCACCCCTCCACTTT
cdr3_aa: CASSPGLGQGFSPLHF

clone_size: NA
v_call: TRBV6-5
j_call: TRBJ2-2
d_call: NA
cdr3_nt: TGTGCCAGCACCTCGCCTAAGACCGGGGAGCTGTTTTTT
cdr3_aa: CASTSPKTGELFF

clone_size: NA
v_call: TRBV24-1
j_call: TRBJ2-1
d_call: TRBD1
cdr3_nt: TGTGCCACCAGTGATTTGCAGGCAGGGGGCACTGAGCAGTTCTTC
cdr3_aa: CATSDLQAGGTEQFF

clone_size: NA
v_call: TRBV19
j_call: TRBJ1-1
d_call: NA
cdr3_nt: TGTGCCAGCGAGGCGGCGCTTGAAGCTTTCTTT
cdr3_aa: CASEAALEAFF

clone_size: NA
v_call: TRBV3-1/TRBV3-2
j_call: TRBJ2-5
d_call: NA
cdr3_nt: TGTGCCAGCAGCCACCCTCCCGAGGTAGAGACCCAGTACTTC
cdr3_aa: CASSHPPEVETQYF

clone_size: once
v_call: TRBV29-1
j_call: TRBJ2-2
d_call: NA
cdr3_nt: TGCAGCGCCGGAGGGGGGGCCACCGGGGAGCTGTTTTTT
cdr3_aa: CSAGGGATGELFF

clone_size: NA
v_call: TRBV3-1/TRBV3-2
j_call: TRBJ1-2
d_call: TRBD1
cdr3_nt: TGTGCCAGCAGCCCTCACTCAGGGGGTGGAATCTATGGCTACACCTTC
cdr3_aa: CASSPHSGGGIYGYTF

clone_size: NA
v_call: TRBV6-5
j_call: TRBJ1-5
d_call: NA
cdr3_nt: TGTGCCGGAAGCGTAGCAAGGCAGCCCCAGCATTTT
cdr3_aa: CAGSVARQPQHF